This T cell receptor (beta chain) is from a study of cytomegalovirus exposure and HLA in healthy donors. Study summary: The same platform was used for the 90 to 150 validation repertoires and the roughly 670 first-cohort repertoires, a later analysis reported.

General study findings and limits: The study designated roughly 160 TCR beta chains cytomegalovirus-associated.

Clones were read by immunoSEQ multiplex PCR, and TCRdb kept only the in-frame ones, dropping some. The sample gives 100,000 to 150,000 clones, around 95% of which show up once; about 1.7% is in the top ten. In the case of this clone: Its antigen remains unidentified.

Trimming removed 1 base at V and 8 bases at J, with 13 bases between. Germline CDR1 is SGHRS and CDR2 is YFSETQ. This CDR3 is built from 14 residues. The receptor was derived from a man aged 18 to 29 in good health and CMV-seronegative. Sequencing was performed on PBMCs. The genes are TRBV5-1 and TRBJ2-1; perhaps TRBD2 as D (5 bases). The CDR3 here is CASSLWAPRDEQFF. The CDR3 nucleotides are TGCGCCAGCAGCTTGTGGGCCCCGAGGGATGAGCAGTTCTTC.